What follows are 24 T cell receptor beta chains derived from one specimen sequenced in a study of shared clonotypes between healthy human individuals. The method was immunoSEQ multiplex PCR; TCRdb's version includes in-frame clones alone and lacks a portion of them. Of a few million clones in the sample, under 97% were seen once. The specimen was naive CD4+ T cells sorted from blood. Subset: CD45RA+ positively selected. All receptors come from a man between 18 and 35 years old in good health.

The chain is built from TRBV6-5 and TRBJ2-7; 9 nucleotides agree with TRBD1. Germline V CDR1 and CDR2: MNHEY, SVGAGI. The CDR3 extends over 15 amino acids. J lost 7 bases, V lost 0 bases, and 7 bases had no gene match. The CDR3 loop is CASSYSIQGAWEQYF. DNA for the CDR3: TGTGCCAGCAGTTACTCGATACAGGGGGCTTGGGAGCAGTACTTC.

A remark on this clone: Other nucleotide sequences from this sample produce the same CDR3. The V and J genes are TRBV9 and TRBJ2-5, with D hard to call. Germline V gives CDR1 SGDLS, CDR2 YYNGEE. Trimming removed 0 bases from V and 2 bases from J, with 5 bases in between. This CDR3 is 13 amino acids long. The CDR3 sequence: CASSVGIQETQYF. CDR3 in DNA: TGTGCCAGCAGCGTAGGGATACAAGAGACCCAGTACTTC.

This clone occurred a few times. The chain's CDR3 is CASSEGPASGYTF. DNA of the CDR3: TGTGCCAGCAGTGAAGGACCGGCTAGTGGCTACACCTTC. The chain recombines TRBV6-1 with TRBJ1-2; the D is unclear. The ends were cut back, 1 base at V and 7 bases at J, with 10 bases in the middle. This CDR3 spans 13 amino acids. Germline V gives CDR1 MNHNS, CDR2 SASEGT.

The sample holds one count of this clone. The chain has TRBV2 and TRBJ2-5; 12 bases are a match to TRBD1. The germline gives CDR1 SNHLY, CDR2 FYNNEI. The CDR3 runs to 16 residues. Trimming at V came to 4 bases and at J to 5 bases, leaving 8 bases not matched to a gene. DNA for the CDR3: TGTGCCAGCAGTGGGGGAGCGGGACAGGGGGCTGAGACCCAGTACTTC. Residues: CASSGGAGQGAETQYF.

V gene TRBV18 combines with J gene TRBJ1-6; tentatively, D is TRBD1 (5 bases). V gave up 4 bases and J gave up 7 bases, with 20 bases separating them. CDR1 and CDR2 (germline): KGHSH, LQKENI. This CDR3 comprises 17 residues. As DNA, the CDR3 is TGTGCCAGCTCACTAGATTCCTGGCAGGGATGGAATTCACCCCTCCACTTT. Translation: CASSLDSWQGWNSPLHF.

The chain links TRBV30 to TRBJ1-3; D is unresolved. Trimming took 4 bases from V and 0 from J, leaving 4 bases between them. There are 12 residues in the CDR3. Germline V lookup: CDR1 GTSNPN, CDR2 SVGIG (reference sequence). The CDR3 region has the DNA TGTGCCTGGAAGAACTCTGGAAACACCATATATTTT. Residues: CAWKNSGNTIYF.

The genes are TRBV6-5 and TRBJ1-6; 9 bases align to TRBD1. The CDR3 has 14 residues. The V segment lost 5 bases and the J segment 7 bases; nucleotides outside the gene matches: 3. Per germline, CDR1 MNHEY and CDR2 SVGAGI. DNA of the CDR3: TGTGCCAGCAGTACGGGACAGGGAAATTCACCCCTCCACTTT. The encoded protein is CASSTGQGNSPLHF.

This clone was seen just once. The genes are TRBV6-1 and TRBJ1-2; 10 bases agree with TRBD1. CDR1 is MNHNS, CDR2 SASEGT, per germline. Trimming cost V 5 bases and J 3 bases; bases outside gene matches: 3. The CDR3 totals 14 residues. CDR3 residues: CASSPGQGHYGYTF. DNA for the CDR3: TGTGCCAGCAGTCCGGGACAGGGGCACTATGGCTACACCTTC.

The V and J genes are TRBV7-9 and TRBJ1-4; D may be TRBD1 (5 bases). The CDR3 spans 14 residues. Germline-derived CDR1 and CDR2 are SEHNR and FQNEAQ (reference sequence). V lost 0 bases, J lost 7 bases, and 9 bases lay in between. CDR3 residues: CASSLAQGGEKLFF. As DNA, the CDR3 is TGTGCCAGCAGCTTAGCGCAGGGAGGTGAAAAACTGTTTTTT.

The gene calls are TRBV28 and TRBJ2-6; weak D call: TRBD1 (5 bases). The V gene lost 5 bases and the J gene lost 2 bases, with 13 bases spanning the gap. This CDR3 contains 16 residues. CDR1 MDHEN and CDR2 SYDVKM come from the germline V gene. The CDR3 DNA reads TGTGCCAGCAGTCCACCGACAGCCCCTGGGGCCAACGTCCTGACTTTC. It is translated as CASSPPTAPGANVLTF.

The V and J genes are TRBV6-5 and TRBJ2-7, with TRBD1 matching over 8 bases. In germline, CDR1 is MNHEY, CDR2 SVGAGI. Trimming at V came to 4 bases and at J to 6 bases, leaving 2 bases not matched to a gene. This CDR3 has 12 residues. The CDR3 loop reads CASSFRGLEQYF. CDR3 bases: TGTGCCAGCAGTTTCAGGGGGCTCGAGCAGTACTTC.

The chain carries TRBV18 and TRBJ1-5, with unresolved D. Germline V gene sequence: CDR1 KGHSH, CDR2 LQKENI. This CDR3 is 16 amino acids long. V lost 3 bases and J 0 bases, leaving 12 bases between the germline ends. The CDR3, as DNA: TGTGCCAGCTCACCTTCGAGGGATTATAGCAATCAGCCCCAGCATTTT. It encodes CASSPSRDYSNQPQHF.

The rearrangement uses TRBV2 and TRBJ2-7; the match to TRBD2 covers 9 bases. CDR3 length: 15 residues. The V segment lost 7 bases and the J segment 2 bases; nucleotides outside the gene matches: 9. Germline CDR1 is SNHLY and CDR2 is FYNNEI. The CDR3 coding sequence is TGTGCCAGCACCCTTGGCAGCGGGGGGCCCTACGAGCAGTACTTC. Protein sequence: CASTLGSGGPYEQYF. The full variable domain, in which reference TRBV2 and TRBJ2-7 provide the parts outside the CDR3, is EPEVTQTPSHQVTQMGQEVILRCVPISNHLYFYWYRQILGQKVEFLVSFYNNEISEKSEIFDDQFSVERPDGSNFTLKIRSTKLEDSAMYFCASTLGSGGPYEQYFGPGTRLTVT.

The chain uses TRBV6-1 and TRBJ2-2; D may be TRBD2 (6 bases). CDR3 length: 14 amino acids. Germline lookup yields CDR1 MNHNS and CDR2 SASEGT. V was shortened by 8 bases and J by 3 bases, with 13 bases between the two germline ends. The CDR3 region has the DNA TGTGCCAGCTGGAGGGCCTGGGACACCGGGGAGCTGTTTTTT. This gives the protein CASWRAWDTGELFF.

This chain joins TRBV5-3 and TRBJ2-2; 12 bases agree with TRBD1. TRBV5-3 qualifies as an ORF whose function is uncertain. Trimming removed 3 bases from V and 3 bases from J; junction bases left unmatched: 12. This CDR3 contains 19 residues. The CDR3 loop is CARSWGAGQGALYTGELFF. The CDR3 DNA is TGTGCCAGAAGCTGGGGCGCGGGACAGGGGGCCTTGTACACCGGGGAGCTGTTTTTT.

V gene TRBV11-2 combines with J gene TRBJ2-7, with D maybe TRBD1 (5 bases). Germline assignment: CDR1 SGHAT and CDR2 FQNNGV. Trimming pared 6 bases from V and 4 bases from J, leaving 16 bases between. CDR3 length: 14 amino acids. This chain's CDR3 is CASRQDSTLYEQYF. CDR3 bases: TGTGCCAGCAGACAAGACAGCACGCTTTACGAGCAGTACTTC. The whole variable domain, filled in from reference TRBV11-2 and TRBJ2-7, reads EAGVAQSPRYKIIEKRQSVAFWCNPISGHATLYWYQQILGQGPKLLIQFQNNGVVDDSQLPKDRFSAERLKGVDSTLKIQPAKLEDSAVYLCASRQDSTLYEQYFGPGTRLTVT.

Points on this clone: Other DNA sequences of this sample code for an identical CDR3. The chain employs TRBV10-3 and TRBJ2-3; 9 positions agree with TRBD2. The CDR3 contains 15 residues. The ends lost 4 bases at V and 2 bases at J; junction bases unmatched: 4. CDR1 is ENHRY and CDR2 is SYGVKD in the germline V gene. CDR3 sequence: CAISGGLANTDTQYF. The CDR3 nucleotides are TGTGCCATCAGTGGGGGACTAGCAAACACAGATACGCAGTATTTT.

This clone appeared once. CDR3 residues: CAISASPESNTEAFF. The CDR3 nucleotides read TGTGCCATCAGTGCCTCCCCAGAATCTAACACTGAAGCTTTCTTT. The chain combines TRBV10-3 with TRBJ1-1; D ambiguous. The CDR3 sequence is 15 residues long. The germline V gene has CDR1 ENHRY and CDR2 SYGVKD. V shed 4 bases and J shed 2 bases, with 14 bases lying between them.

The gene calls are TRBV5-4 and TRBJ2-7, with 12 bases fitting TRBD2. The CDR3 contains 18 residues. The ends lost 3 bases at V and 0 bases at J; junction bases unmatched: 10. The germline V gene has CDR1 SGHNT and CDR2 YYREEE (reference sequence). CDR3 nucleotide sequence: TGTGCCAGCAGCTCGGGACTAGCGGGTCCTGGCAACTCCTACGAGCAGTACTTC. It yields the protein CASSSGLAGPGNSYEQYF.

The V and J genes are TRBV5-6 and TRBJ2-7; D might be TRBD1 (6 bases). The V and J ends lost 0 bases and 3 bases respectively, with 13 bases between them. There are 15 residues in the CDR3. CDR1 SGHDT and CDR2 YYEEEE come from the germline V gene. The CDR3 protein is CASSLGQGFFYEQYF. The CDR3 DNA reads TGTGCCAGCAGCTTGGGGCAGGGGTTTTTCTACGAGCAGTACTTC.

The chain uses TRBV7-3 and TRBJ1-1; D ambiguous. This CDR3 spans 13 amino acids. Germline CDR1 is SGHTA and CDR2 is FQGTGA. With 1 base removed from V and 3 bases from J, the gap between germline ends came to 6 bases. The CDR3 coding sequence is TGTGCCAGCAGCTTAAGAGAGGACACTGAAGCTTTCTTT. Residues: CASSLREDTEAFF.

The chain is built from TRBV4-1 and TRBJ2-3; the D is unclear. V lost 0 bases and J lost 0, with 10 bases in between. Looked up from germline, CDR1 is MGHRA and CDR2 is YSYEKL. The CDR3 is made up of 16 amino acids. The CDR3: CASSQERVSSTDTQYF. The CDR3 DNA reads TGCGCCAGCAGCCAAGAAAGGGTTTCTAGCACAGATACGCAGTATTTT.

Details on this clone: The sample holds other DNA sequences that translate to the same CDR3. This sequence joins TRBV7-9 and TRBJ2-5; D might be TRBD1 or TRBD2, each matching 6 bases. Trimming pared 0 bases from V and 5 bases from J, leaving 13 bases between. This CDR3 contains 15 residues. CDR1 SEHNR and CDR2 FQNEAQ come from the germline V gene (reference sequence). CDR3 amino acids: CASSLARQGRETQYF. CDR3 sequence (DNA): TGTGCCAGCAGCTTAGCGAGGCAGGGGAGGGAGACCCAGTACTTC.

The J gene is TRBJ2-1, the V gene TRBV5-1, with unresolved D. CDR1 is SGHRS and CDR2 is YFSETQ in the germline V gene. The CDR3 contains 14 residues. Trimming took 0 bases from V and 9 from J, leaving 13 bases between them. The CDR3: CASSLEVGPPEQFF. DNA of the CDR3: TGCGCCAGCAGCTTGGAGGTCGGGCCACCTGAGCAGTTCTTC.